This T cell receptor (beta chain) was identified in a study of T cell repertoires in cytomegalovirus infection. The wider study: Selection of CMV epitopes for the study included recently identified HLA-C-restricted and well-studied HLA-B-restricted ones. Through public TCR beta signatures, both CMV infection and matching HLA type were indicated.

This clonotype was counted a few times. Its antigen is unknown. Germline and junction disagree at one end, which may indicate a read error. TCRdb independently ran MiXCR on the reads; one entry per CDR3 protein. The table has tens of thousands of distinct CDR3 sequences, roughly 20% seen once. The CDR3 is made up of 15 amino acids. The germline CDR1 and CDR2 sequences are SEHNR and FQNEAQ (reference sequence). Study outcomes and limitations: CMV carriers having the relevant HLA were flagged by cumulative public TCR beta family frequency. Ex vivo, HLA-C-restricted CMV-specific TCR beta clonotypes prevailed over the rest of the response.

The clonotype originates from a human donor in good health (CMV status not recorded). Some clones in this sample may be carry-over from other donors' samples. The rearrangement links TRBV7-9 to TRBJ2-1; 12 positions agree with TRBD2. Here the sequenced sample was CD8+ T cells from cultured PBMCs, taken from culture after CMV antigen stimulation. The CDR3 region has the DNA TGTGCCAGCAGCCTAGCGGGGGGGATAACGGATGAGCAGTTCTTC. It is translated as CASSLAGGITDEQFF.